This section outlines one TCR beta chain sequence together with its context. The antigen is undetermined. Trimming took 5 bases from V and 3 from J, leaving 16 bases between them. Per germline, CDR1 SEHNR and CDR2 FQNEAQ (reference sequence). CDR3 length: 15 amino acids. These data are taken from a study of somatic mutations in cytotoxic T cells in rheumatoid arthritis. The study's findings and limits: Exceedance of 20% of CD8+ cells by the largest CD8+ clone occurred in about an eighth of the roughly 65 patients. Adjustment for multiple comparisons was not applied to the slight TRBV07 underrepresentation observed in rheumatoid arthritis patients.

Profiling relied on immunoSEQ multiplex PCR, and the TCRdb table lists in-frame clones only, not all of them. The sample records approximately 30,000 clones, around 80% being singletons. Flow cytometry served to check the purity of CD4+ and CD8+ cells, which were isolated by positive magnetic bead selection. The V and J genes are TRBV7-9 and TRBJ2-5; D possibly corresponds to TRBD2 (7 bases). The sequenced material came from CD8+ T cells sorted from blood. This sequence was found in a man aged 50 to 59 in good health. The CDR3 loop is CASSPRGGGEETQYF. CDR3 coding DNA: TGTGCCAGCAGCCCAAGGGGAGGGGGAGAAGAGACCCAGTACTTC. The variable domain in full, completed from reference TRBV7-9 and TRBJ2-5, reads DTGVSQNPRHKITKRGQNVTFRCDPISEHNRLYWYRQTLGQGPEFLTYFQNEAQLEKSRLLSDRFSAERPKGSFSTLEIQRTEQGDSAMYLCASSPRGGGEETQYFGPGTRLLVL.